These 21 T cell receptor beta chains were sequenced from one sample in a study of regulatory T cells in long-lasting Graves disease. Described time point: persistent/refractory GD, antithyroid drugs over 5 years with positive TRAb. Researchers made the TCR library from RNA that was extracted from PBMCs. CDR3 regions were amplified by Arm-PCR using iRepertoire HTBI primers to build TCR beta libraries. MiXCR, run by TCRdb on the multiplex PCR reads, gives a single entry per CDR3 protein. The table includes around 400,000 distinct CDR3 sequences, roughly 25% detected once. The specimen was peripheral blood mononuclear cells (PBMCs), collected when the disease was refractory, from a patient treated with antithyroid drugs. All receptors derive from a woman between 35 and 50 years old with Graves disease.

J is TRBJ2-2 and V is TRBV20-1; possible D gene TRBD2, 5 bases. The CDR3 covers 11 residues. The germline CDR1 and CDR2 sequences are DFQATT and SNEGSKA (reference sequence). CDR3 protein: CTAGRKGELFF. CDR3 sequence (DNA): TGCACCGCGGGCAGGAAAGGGGAGCTGTTTTTT.

The rearrangement links TRBV20-1 to TRBJ2-5; TRBD2 aligns across 8 bases. V gave up 3 bases and J gave up 5 bases; unmatched junction bases: 5. The CDR3 runs to 13 residues. Germline V CDR1 and CDR2: DFQATT, SNEGSKA (reference sequence). CDR3: CSASGRALETQYF. The CDR3 nucleotides read TGCAGTGCTAGCGGGAGGGCCTTGGAGACCCAGTACTTC.

This clonotype was seen many times. V is TRBV12-3 or TRBV12-4 and J is TRBJ1-5; D remains ambiguous. Trimming took off 3 bases at V and 2 bases at J, with 8 bases between the two ends. CDR3 length: 14 amino acids. The CDR3 sequence is CASSFQTRNQPQHF. The CDR3 region has the DNA TGTGCCAGCAGTTTCCAGACCCGCAATCAGCCCCAGCATTTT.

This clonotype was counted at least ten times. V gene TRBV29-1 combines with J gene TRBJ2-6; D gene ambiguous. Trimming left V 5 bases short and J 0 bases short, with 11 bases between. The CDR3 has 15 residues. CDR1 is SQVTM, CDR2 ANQGSEA, per germline. The CDR3 sequence is CSVHTPGSGANVLTF. The DNA of the CDR3 is TGCAGCGTTCACACCCCTGGCTCTGGGGCCAACGTCCTGACTTTC. Variable domain in full (rest from reference TRBV29-1 and TRBJ2-6): SAVISQKPSRDICQRGTSLTIQCQVDSQVTMMFWYRQQPGQSLTLIATANQGSEATYESGFVIDKFPISRPNLTFSTLTVSNMSPEDSSIYLCSVHTPGSGANVLTFGAGSRLTVL.

J is TRBJ2-7 and V is TRBV29-1; D call uncertain. This CDR3 has 15 residues. Trimming left V 7 bases short and J 3 bases short, with 22 bases between. Germline lookup yields CDR1 SQVTM and CDR2 ANQGSEA. The CDR3 spells CSATPGRVDRYEQYF. The CDR3 DNA reads as TGCAGCGCGACCCCCGGTCGAGTGGACCGCTACGAGCAGTACTTC.

The chain has TRBV7-9 and TRBJ2-2; tentatively, D is TRBD2 (6 bases). Between the trimmed V and J ends, which lost 1 base and 6 bases, there was a span of 21 bases. The CDR3 contains 18 residues. Germline CDR1 SEHNR, CDR2 FQNEAQ (reference sequence). This CDR3 reads CASSLGPGRGGTAGELFF. CDR3 DNA: TGTGCCAGCAGCTTAGGCCCAGGGAGAGGAGGGACCGCCGGGGAGCTGTTTTTT.

This rearrangement joins TRBV5-8 to TRBJ1-5; D gene unclear. The CDR3 is 16 amino acids. The germline CDR1 and CDR2 sequences are SGHTS and YDEGEE. V dropped 0 bases and J dropped 5 bases, with 15 bases sitting between them. CDR3 nucleotides: TGTGCCAGCAGCTTGGATGGCACTCGCCGGGATCAGCCCCAGCATTTT. Its translation: CASSLDGTRRDQPQHF.

This clonotype was seen only a few times. The rearrangement links TRBV13 to TRBJ2-1; D perhaps matches TRBD2 (6 bases). Germline CDR1 is PRHDT and CDR2 is FYEKMQ (reference sequence). This CDR3 region has 13 residues. With 5 bases removed from V and 8 bases from J, the gap between germline ends came to 13 bases. CDR3 sequence: CASSRKWGDEQFF. CDR3 DNA sequence: TGTGCCAGCAGCCGTAAGTGGGGGGATGAGCAGTTCTTC.

This clonotype was recorded at least ten times. The chain has TRBV20-1 and TRBJ1-1; D perhaps matches TRBD1 (5 bases). CDR3 length equals 12 residues. Germline CDR1 DFQATT, CDR2 SNEGSKA (reference sequence). The V and J ends lost 4 bases and 5 bases respectively, with 11 bases between them. The CDR3 sequence is CSATPGWTEAFF. CDR3 DNA: TGCAGTGCTACTCCAGGGTGGACTGAAGCTTTCTTT.

A remark on this clonotype: A read error likely explains this, since a far larger clone differs by one base. CDR3 DNA sequence: TGTGCCAGCAGTTTATGGGGGCGGTCTAGCGATGGCTACACCTTC. Amino acids: CASSLWGRSSDGYTF. The chain has TRBV27 and TRBJ1-2; D possibly corresponds to TRBD1 (6 bases). Per the germline V gene, CDR1 is MNHEY and CDR2 is SMNVEV (reference sequence). V gave up 1 base and J gave up 6 bases, with 15 bases separating them. This CDR3 is 15 amino acids long.

The J gene is TRBJ2-7, the V gene TRBV7-6, with D unclear. The V gene's germline CDR1 is SGHVS and CDR2 FNYEAQ. This CDR3 region has 14 residues. Deletions cut 4 bases from V and 3 bases from J, with 13 bases between. DNA of the CDR3: TGTGCCAGCAGCTCCACCCTCGGAGTCTACGAGCAGTACTTC. It translates to CASSSTLGVYEQYF.

This clonotype was seen ten or more times. This chain uses TRBV15 with TRBJ2-5; no clear D. CDR1 is LNHNV and CDR2 is YYDKDF in the germline V gene (reference sequence). Between the trimmed V and J ends, which lost 5 bases and 2 bases, there was a span of 12 bases. This CDR3 comprises 14 residues. CDR3 residues: CATSFQQSQETQYF. The CDR3 DNA reads TGTGCCACCAGCTTTCAGCAATCACAAGAGACCCAGTACTTC.

The chain uses TRBV12-3 or TRBV12-4 and TRBJ1-5; 7 bases are a match to TRBD1. This CDR3 spans 16 amino acids. V trimming: 4 bases; J trimming: 0 bases; junction bases outside the gene matches: 6. The CDR3 DNA is TGTGCCAGCAGTTCCCAGGGGGATTATAGCAATCAGCCCCAGCATTTT. This translates into CASSSQGDYSNQPQHF.

This clonotype was seen more than once but under ten times. The gene calls are TRBV19 and TRBJ1-1; D is perhaps TRBD1 (5 bases). V lost 7 bases and J lost 6, with 9 bases in between. This CDR3 has 11 amino acids. Germline CDR1 is LNHDA and CDR2 is SQIVND (reference sequence). CDR3 amino acids: CASTGGAEAFF. DNA of the CDR3: TGTGCCAGTACCGGGGGGGCTGAAGCTTTCTTT.

The chain combines TRBV30 with TRBJ1-1, with a possible D match to TRBD1 (5 bases). V lost 3 bases, J lost 5 bases, and 13 bases lay in between. CDR1 GTSNPN and CDR2 SVGIG come from the germline V gene (reference sequence). This CDR3 has 13 residues. This chain's CDR3 is CAWRPGGYTEAFF. DNA of the CDR3: TGTGCCTGGAGACCCGGGGGGTATACTGAAGCTTTCTTT.

Many counts were recorded for this clonotype. A read error may produce the germline difference seen at one junction end. The chain links TRBV2 to TRBJ2-2; no definite D call. The CDR3 is 16 residues long. CDR1 is SNHLY, CDR2 FYNNEI, per germline. Here the CDR3 DNA reads TGTGCCGGCAGTGAATGGTCAGTCACGAACACCGGGGAGCTGTTTTTT. Translating gives CAGSEWSVTNTGELFF.

This clonotype has ten or more counts. V gene TRBV6-1 combines with J gene TRBJ2-7, with D unclear. Trimming stripped 1 base from V and 7 bases from J, with 11 bases between. Germline CDR1 and CDR2: MNHNS and SASEGT. This CDR3 has 13 residues. The CDR3: CASSEVGAGEQYF. Written as DNA, the CDR3 is TGTGCCAGCAGTGAAGTAGGAGCTGGTGAGCAGTACTTC.

This clonotype was seen at least ten times. V usage is TRBV28 and J usage is TRBJ2-7, with D perhaps given as TRBD1 or TRBD2 (5 bases each). V was trimmed by 6 bases and J by 0 bases, leaving 15 bases between them. Germline V CDR1 and CDR2: MDHEN, SYDVKM. CDR3 length: 15 residues. In DNA, the CDR3 is TGTGCCAGCAGCCAACCCGGGACCTTCTCCTACGAGCAGTACTTC. Protein: CASSQPGTFSYEQYF.

The V and J genes are TRBV7-2 and TRBJ1-1; no reliable D call. CDR3 length: 15 residues. V shed 5 bases and J shed 3 bases, with 16 bases lying between them. Germline CDR1 reads SGHTA; CDR2 reads FQGNSA. The CDR3 spells CASSPVLRGDTEAFF. In DNA form, the CDR3 reads TGTGCCAGCAGCCCTGTCCTCCGCGGAGACACTGAAGCTTTCTTT.

This clonotype was found a few times. This chain links TRBV11-2 with TRBJ1-1; tentatively, D is TRBD1 (6 bases). V lost 8 bases and J 3 bases, leaving 25 bases between the germline ends. Germline CDR1 SGHAT, CDR2 FQNNGV. CDR3 length equals 17 residues. The CDR3 nucleotides read TGTGCCAGCGGTTCGGGGGGGGCGGTTGGTGTTTACACTGAAGCTTTCTTT. Encoded protein: CASGSGGAVGVYTEAFF.

This clonotype was counted ten times or more. This sequence joins TRBV28 and TRBJ1-5, with a tentative D call TRBD1 (5 bases). CDR3 size: 15 residues. Trimming left V 10 bases short and J 0 bases short, with 16 bases between. Germline CDR1 is MDHEN and CDR2 is SYDVKM. CDR3: CATGTGPYSNQPQHF. CDR3 bases: TGTGCCACCGGAACAGGACCATATAGCAATCAGCCCCAGCATTTT. The whole variable domain, remainder taken from reference TRBV28 and TRBJ1-5, is DVKVTQSSRYLVKRTGEKVFLECVQDMDHENMFWYRQDPGLGLRLIYFSYDVKMKEKGDIPEGYSVSREKKERFSLILESASTNQTSMYLCATGTGPYSNQPQHFGDGTRLSIL.